These T cell receptor beta chains were read from a single sample in a study of cytomegalovirus exposure and HLA in healthy donors. Sequencing was performed with immunoSEQ multiplex PCR; in TCRdb, only in-frame clones are kept and a portion is missing. The sample contains some 150,000 clones, 70% to 85% of which appear only once. Input material: PBMCs. Receptors were obtained from a man aged 30 to 45 in good health and CMV-seropositive. Both conserved end residues are part of each CDR3. Fields, in order: clone size, D gene, V gene, J gene, CDR3 DNA, CDR3 protein. A D gene is named only where the DNA matches it firmly. Size tells how often a clone was seen (once, few, many) or the class of an expanded clone, and some rows leave it out.

-	-	TRBV29-1	TRBJ2-1	TGCAGCGTCCCTGCTCCGCGGAGCTCCTACAATGAGCAGTTCTTC	CSVPAPRSSYNEQFF
-	-	TRBV4-3	TRBJ1-2	TGCGCCAGCAGCTCCCACAGGGCCACGTACTATGGCTACACCTTC	CASSSHRATYYGYTF
-	-	TRBV11-2	TRBJ1-1	TGTGCCGTCGGACAGCTGAACACTGAAGCTTTCTTT	CAVGQLNTEAFF
-	TRBD1	TRBV7-2	TRBJ2-5	TGTGCCAGCAGCTTAGTAGGGACAGGCTTCCAAGAGACCCAGTACTTC	CASSLVGTGFQETQYF
-	TRBD1	TRBV19	TRBJ1-4	TGTGCCAGTAGTATCCGGACAGGGGCTAATGAAAAACTGTTTTTT	CASSIRTGANEKLFF
-	TRBD2	TRBV7-9	TRBJ2-7	TGTGCCAGCAGCTTAGCGTCGGGGGGTCCGTACGAGCAGTACTTC	CASSLASGGPYEQYF
-	-	TRBV10-3	TRBJ1-2	TGTGCCATCAGTGAGGGACACTTGAACTATGGCTACACCTTC	CAISEGHLNYGYTF
-	-	TRBV14	TRBJ2-3	TGTGCCAGCAGCCCGATAGGGGCCAGAGATACGCAGTATTTT	CASSPIGARDTQYF
-	TRBD2	TRBV4-1	TRBJ2-1	TGCGCCAGCAGAATTAGCGGGGGTCGTAATGAGCAGTTCTTC	CASRISGGRNEQFF
once	-	TRBV4-3	TRBJ1-6	TGCGCCAGCAGCATCCCGGGGTCCAATTCACCCCTCCACTTT	CASSIPGSNSPLHF
-	-	TRBV9	TRBJ2-1	TGTGCCAGCAGCGTTGCAGATCGCTCCTACAATGAGCAGTTCTTC	CASSVADRSYNEQFF
-	-	TRBV2	TRBJ2-7	TGTGCCAGCAGTGGCGAAGCCTACGAGCAGTACTTC	CASSGEAYEQYF
-	-	TRBV27	TRBJ2-3	TGTGCCAGCAGTCCCAGATTCTCGTTTGATACGCAGTATTTT	CASSPRFSFDTQYF
few	-	TRBV9	TRBJ2-5	TGTGCCAGCAGCGTTCGGGACTTTCATCAAGAGACCCAGTACTTC	CASSVRDFHQETQYF
-	-	TRBV6-5	TRBJ2-2	TGTGCCAGCAGAATTAAAGGAGCCGGGGAGCTGTTTTTT	CASRIKGAGELFF
-	TRBD2	TRBV6-5	TRBJ2-7	TGTGCCAGCAGTTCAGCTAGCGGGGGGGCCGTGGAGCAGTACTTC	CASSSASGGAVEQYF
few	TRBD2	TRBV9	TRBJ2-7	TGTGCCAGCAGCGCTAGCGGGGGGGGCTACGAGCAGTACTTC	CASSASGGGYEQYF
-	TRBD2	TRBV4-2	TRBJ2-1	TGTGCCAGCAGGGGGACTAGCGGGGGGAACAATGAGCAGTTCTTC	CASRGTSGGNNEQFF
-	TRBD1	TRBV27	TRBJ1-3	TGTGCCAGCAGTCCTTATCGACAGGGAATTGGAAACACCATATATTTT	CASSPYRQGIGNTIYF
-	-	TRBV5-1	TRBJ2-2	TGCGCCAGCAGCTTGGAGGGGATGAAGAACACCGGGGAGCTGTTTTTT	CASSLEGMKNTGELFF
-	TRBD1	TRBV5-4	TRBJ1-6	TGTGCCAGCAGCTTGGAACAGGGGATACCGCCCCTCCACTTT	CASSLEQGIPPLHF
-	-	TRBV4-3	TRBJ1-1	TGCGCCAGCAGCCAAGGAAGAACAGGGAACACTGAAGATTTCTTT	CASSQGRTGNTEDFF
-	-	TRBV7-9	TRBJ2-7	TGTGCCAGCAGCTCAGTCTACGAGCAGTACTTC	CASSSVYEQYF
few	TRBD2	TRBV7-2	TRBJ2-7	TGTGCCAGCAGCTTATCTAGCGGGGGGGCTGGGGAGCAGTACTTC	CASSLSSGGAGEQYF
-	-	TRBV30	TRBJ1-1	TGTGCCTGGAAGAAACAGACCCTGGAAGCTTTCTTT	CAWKKQTLEAFF
-	-	TRBV7-2	TRBJ2-1	TGTGCCAGCAGCCCTCCTAGCTACAATGAGCAGTTCTTC	CASSPPSYNEQFF
once	-	TRBV15	TRBJ2-7	TGTGCCACCAGCAGAGAAGAGGCAGGGTCCTCCTACGAGCAGTACTTC	CATSREEAGSSYEQYF
-	-	TRBV6-6	TRBJ2-3	TGTGCCAGCACCTACGGGACAGATACGCAGTATTTT	CASTYGTDTQYF
-	TRBD2	TRBV7-9	TRBJ2-7	TGTGCCAGCACCCATCCGGTCGGGAGGGCCTACGAGCAGTACTTC	CASTHPVGRAYEQYF
-	-	TRBV2	TRBJ1-5	TGTGCCAGCAGTGAACTTAGGGGATCCAATCAGCCCCAGCATTTT	CASSELRGSNQPQHF
once	-	TRBV5-6	TRBJ2-3	TGTGCCAGCAGCTTGTACCGGGGTACAGATACGCAGTATTTT	CASSLYRGTDTQYF
-	-	TRBV29-1	TRBJ1-4	TGCAGCGTGGGCCTCGGGGGGGCTCATGAAAAACTGTTTTTT	CSVGLGGAHEKLFF
-	-	TRBV29-1	TRBJ2-7	TGCAGCGTTGGGACAGCCTACGAGCAGTACTTC	CSVGTAYEQYF
-	TRBD1	TRBV19	TRBJ1-2	TGTGCCAGTAGGCGACAGGGATCTAACTATGGCTACACCTTC	CASRRQGSNYGYTF
-	-	TRBV9	TRBJ2-2	TGTGCCAGCAGCGTAGGATCCGGGTCACTGAACACCGGGGAGCTGTTTTTT	CASSVGSGSLNTGELFF
-	-	TRBV27	TRBJ2-7	TGTGCCAGCAGTCCCCGCGCGGGACAGACCTACGAGCAGTACTTC	CASSPRAGQTYEQYF
few	-	TRBV14	TRBJ1-3	TGTGCCAGCAGCCAAGATACAACCTCTGGAAACACCATATATTTT	CASSQDTTSGNTIYF
-	-	TRBV7-2	TRBJ2-5	TGTGCCAGCAGTCTAAGGAGCCAAGAGACCCAGTACTTC	CASSLRSQETQYF
-	-	TRBV4-1	TRBJ2-5	TGCGCCAGCAGCAACTTTCTCGCAGGGGGCGGGGGACACCAAGAGACCCAGTACTTC	CASSNFLAGGGGHQETQYF
-	-	TRBV2	TRBJ2-7	TGTGCCAGCAGCCTAGAGGGACATCCCTCCTACGAGCAGTACTTC	CASSLEGHPSYEQYF
-	-	TRBV5-4	TRBJ1-1	TGTGCCAGCAGCTTGGTCGGGTCGAACACTGAAGCTTTCTTT	CASSLVGSNTEAFF
once	-	TRBV19	TRBJ1-1	TGTGCCAGTAGTCCCGGGAGGCTCGGGAACACTGAAGCTTTCTTT	CASSPGRLGNTEAFF
-	TRBD1	TRBV27	TRBJ2-7	TGTGCCAGCAGTCACCTCGGACAGGGTGAAATCCACGAGCAGTACTTC	CASSHLGQGEIHEQYF
-	-	TRBV30	TRBJ1-2	TGTGCCTGGAGTGTACGTCTAGGCTATGGCTACACCTTC	CAWSVRLGYGYTF
-	TRBD1	TRBV7-2	TRBJ1-2	TGTGCCAGCAGGGGAACAGGGGGTTTGAACTATGGCTACACCTTC	CASRGTGGLNYGYTF
-	TRBD2	TRBV27	TRBJ2-1	TGTGCCAGCAGTGAACTAGCGGGGGGTAGCAATGAGCAGTTCTTC	CASSELAGGSNEQFF
few	-	TRBV9	TRBJ1-5	TGTGCCAGCAGCACCGATACCCGAGCGGGCCAGCCCCAGCATTTT	CASSTDTRAGQPQHF
-	TRBD1	TRBV5-4	TRBJ1-1	TGTGCCAGCAGCCCGGGACAGCGGACTGAAGCTTTCTTT	CASSPGQRTEAFF
-	-	TRBV4-1	TRBJ2-1	TGCGCCAGCAGACAAGGGAGTGAACCTGAGCAGTTCTTC	CASRQGSEPEQFF
-	-	TRBV19	TRBJ1-4	TGTGCCAGTAGTAAGCCGGGATCTAATGAAAAACTGTTTTTT	CASSKPGSNEKLFF
-	TRBD2	TRBV5-1	TRBJ2-5	TGCGCCAGCAGCGACACTAGCGGGGGGCCGCCTACCCAGTACTTC	CASSDTSGGPPTQYF
-	TRBD2	TRBV4-1	TRBJ2-3	TGCGCCAGCAGTCAGGGACTAGCGGGGGGGCCCGCAGATACGCAGTATTTT	CASSQGLAGGPADTQYF
-	TRBD2	TRBV13	TRBJ2-7	TGTGCCAGCACCTCTACCGGGACTAGTCTCGAGCAGTACTTC	CASTSTGTSLEQYF
-	-	TRBV30	TRBJ1-6	TGTGCCTGGATTAGTAATTTCTGGAATTCACCCCTCCACTTT	CAWISNFWNSPLHF